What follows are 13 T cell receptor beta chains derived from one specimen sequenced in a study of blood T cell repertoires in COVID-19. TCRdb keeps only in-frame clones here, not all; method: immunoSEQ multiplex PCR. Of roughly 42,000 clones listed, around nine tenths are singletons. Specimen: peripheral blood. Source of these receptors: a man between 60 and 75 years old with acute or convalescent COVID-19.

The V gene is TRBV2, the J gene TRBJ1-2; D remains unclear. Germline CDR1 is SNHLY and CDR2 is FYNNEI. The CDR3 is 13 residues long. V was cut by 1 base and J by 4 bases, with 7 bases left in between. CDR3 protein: CASSEDLSYGYTF. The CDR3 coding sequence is TGTGCCAGCAGTGAAGATCTGAGCTATGGCTACACCTTC.

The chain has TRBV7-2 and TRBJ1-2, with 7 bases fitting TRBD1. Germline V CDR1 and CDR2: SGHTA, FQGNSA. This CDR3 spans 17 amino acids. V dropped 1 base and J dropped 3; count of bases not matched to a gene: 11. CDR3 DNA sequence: TGTGCCAGCAGCTTAGGGAGCATGACAGGGAACTACTATGGCTACACCTTC. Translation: CASSLGSMTGNYYGYTF.

The CDR3 sequence is CASSFGQGAGGTNEKLFF. The CDR3 DNA is TGTGCCAGCAGCTTTGGACAGGGGGCAGGGGGAACTAATGAAAAACTGTTTTTT. This chain links TRBV5-5 with TRBJ1-4; 11 positions match TRBD1. Germline V gene lookup returns CDR1 SGHKS and CDR2 YYEKEE (reference sequence). Trimming at V came to 2 bases and at J to 1 base, leaving 7 bases not matched to a gene. This CDR3 is built from 18 residues.

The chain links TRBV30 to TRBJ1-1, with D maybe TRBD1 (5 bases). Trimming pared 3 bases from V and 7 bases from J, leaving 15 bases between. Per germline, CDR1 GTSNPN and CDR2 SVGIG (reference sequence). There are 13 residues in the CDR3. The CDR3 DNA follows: TGTGCCTGGAGGAGACAGATCGGGTTTGAAGCTTTCTTT. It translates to CAWRRQIGFEAFF.

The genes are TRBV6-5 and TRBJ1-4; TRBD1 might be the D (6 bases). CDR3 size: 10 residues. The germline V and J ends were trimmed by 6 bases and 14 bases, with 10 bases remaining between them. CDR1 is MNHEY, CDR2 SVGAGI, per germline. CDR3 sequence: CASRQGSLFF. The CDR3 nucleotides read TGTGCCAGCAGACAGGGTAGTCTGTTTTTT.

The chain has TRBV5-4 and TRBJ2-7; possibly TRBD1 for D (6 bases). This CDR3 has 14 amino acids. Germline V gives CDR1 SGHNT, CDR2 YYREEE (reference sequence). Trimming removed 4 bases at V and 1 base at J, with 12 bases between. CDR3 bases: TGTGCCAGCAGCACCCAACAGGGTTCCTACGAGCAGTACTTC. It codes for CASSTQQGSYEQYF.

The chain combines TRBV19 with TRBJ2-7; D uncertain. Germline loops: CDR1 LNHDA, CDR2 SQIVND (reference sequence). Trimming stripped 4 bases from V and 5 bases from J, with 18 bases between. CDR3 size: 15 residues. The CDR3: CASSNLRSAGNEQYF. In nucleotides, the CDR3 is TGTGCCAGTAGTAACCTGCGCTCCGCTGGTAACGAGCAGTACTTC.

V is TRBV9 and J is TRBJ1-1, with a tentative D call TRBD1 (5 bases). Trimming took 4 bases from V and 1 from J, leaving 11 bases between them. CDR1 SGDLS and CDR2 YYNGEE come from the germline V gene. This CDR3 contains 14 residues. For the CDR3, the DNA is TGTGCCAGCAGCACACAGGTTGGGAACACTGAAGCTTTCTTT. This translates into CASSTQVGNTEAFF.

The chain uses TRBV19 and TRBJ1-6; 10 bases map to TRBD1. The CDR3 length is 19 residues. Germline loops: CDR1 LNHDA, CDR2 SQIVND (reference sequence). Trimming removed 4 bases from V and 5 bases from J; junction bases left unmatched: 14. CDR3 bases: TGTGCCAGTAGTACTTCCGGGACAGGGGCGCATAGGGATAATTCACCCCTCCACTTT. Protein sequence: CASSTSGTGAHRDNSPLHF.

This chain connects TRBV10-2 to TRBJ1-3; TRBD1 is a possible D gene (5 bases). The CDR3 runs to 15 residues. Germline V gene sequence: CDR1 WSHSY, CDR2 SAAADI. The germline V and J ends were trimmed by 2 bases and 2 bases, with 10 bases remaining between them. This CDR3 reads CASSEGGMAGNTIYF. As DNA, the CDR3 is TGCGCCAGCAGTGAGGGGGGGATGGCTGGAAACACCATATATTTT.

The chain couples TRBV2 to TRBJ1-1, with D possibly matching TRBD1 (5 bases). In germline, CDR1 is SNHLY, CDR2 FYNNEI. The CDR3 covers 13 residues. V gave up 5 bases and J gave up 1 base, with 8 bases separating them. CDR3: CASSPGPNTEAFF. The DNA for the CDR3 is TGTGCCAGCAGTCCAGGGCCGAACACTGAAGCTTTCTTT.

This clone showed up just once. This CDR3 is CASSSYNQPQHF. The CDR3 bases are TGTGCCAGCTCAAGCTACAATCAGCCCCAGCATTTT. The J gene is TRBJ1-5, the V gene TRBV18; D ambiguous. The CDR3 is 12 residues long. The germline CDR1 and CDR2 sequences are KGHSH and LQKENI. V was clipped by 5 bases and J by 3 bases, with 5 bases between them.

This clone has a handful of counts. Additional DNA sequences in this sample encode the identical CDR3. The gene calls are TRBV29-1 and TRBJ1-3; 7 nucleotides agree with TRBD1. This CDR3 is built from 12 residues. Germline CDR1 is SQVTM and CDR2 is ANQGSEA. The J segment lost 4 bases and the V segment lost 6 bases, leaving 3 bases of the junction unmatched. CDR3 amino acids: CSVETGGNTIYF. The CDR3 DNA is TGCAGCGTGGAGACAGGGGGAAACACCATATATTTT. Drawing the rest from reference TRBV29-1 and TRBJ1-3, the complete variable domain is SAVISQKPSRDICQRGTSLTIQCQVDSQVTMMFWYRQQPGQSLTLIATANQGSEATYESGFVIDKFPISRPNLTFSTLTVSNMSPEDSSIYLCSVETGGNTIYFGEGSWLTVV.